This section outlines one T cell receptor beta chain sequence together with its context. Its antigen remains unknown. The V and J ends lost 4 bases and 7 bases respectively, with 11 bases between them. The CDR3 has 13 amino acids. The germline CDR1 and CDR2 sequences are SGHRS and YFSETQ. This entry is derived from a study of CD8 T cells in ankylosing spondylitis. Whole-study results and caveats: Apparently characteristic of ankylosing spondylitis blood was a TCR beta motif (about 8 highly homologous variants). CD8+ disease-linked clones were present at relatively low frequencies in blood.

Via MiXCR, TCRdb re-called the 5' RACE reads, giving one row per CDR3 protein. The sample has 250,000 to 350,000 distinct CDR3 sequences, 7% to 9% seen once; the top ten hold roughly 15%. The TCR sequence derives from a male donor with ankylosing spondylitis. The chain joins TRBV5-1 to TRBJ2-2, with D hard to call. The sequenced sample was blood, either unsorted or a sorted T cell fraction (not recorded which). CDR3 region: CASSLDLGGELFF. The CDR3 DNA reads as TGCGCCAGCAGCCTCGACTTGGGCGGGGAGCTGTTTTTT.